This T cell receptor (beta chain) derives from a study of cytomegalovirus exposure and HLA in healthy donors. Of note for this clone: Its matching antigen is unknown.

Study-wide results and limits: For most TCR sequences rarity was the rule, although some public TCRs occurred in many donors. Subsequent analysis revealed that first-cohort TCR clusters tended to co-occur in the approximately 120 validation repertoires. The study designated 150 to 200 TCR beta chains cytomegalovirus-associated.

Germline V gene lookup returns CDR1 LNHDA and CDR2 SQIVND (reference sequence). V dropped 4 bases and J dropped 6; count of bases not matched to a gene: 9. The CDR3 is 15 residues long. Libraries were prepared by immunoSEQ multiplex PCR; TCRdb keeps only in-frame clonotypes and omits some of them. The data show about 64,000 clones, with around 89% seen just once and 1.7% held by the top ten. The specimen sequenced was PBMCs. The TCR was taken from a woman between 18 and 29 years old in good health and CMV-seronegative. The chain carries TRBV19 and TRBJ1-5, with 7 nucleotides matching TRBD1. The DNA for the CDR3 is TGTGCCAGTAGTACCGGACAGGCGGGGAGTCAGCCCCAGCATTTT. As protein: CASSTGQAGSQPQHF.